The entry below describes one T cell receptor (beta chain). The CDR3 covers 14 residues. Germline CDR1 SGHTA, CDR2 FQGNSA. The V and J ends lost 7 bases and 7 bases respectively, with 14 bases between them. This sample stems from a study of T-cell reconstitution after alpha-beta-depleted transplantation in children. Preparation of the TCRbeta library involved a method that used unique molecular identifiers. MiXCR, applied by TCRdb to the PCR reads, yields one record per CDR3 protein. This sample has 550,000 to 800,000 distinct CDR3 sequences, with under 15% found just once. The J gene is TRBJ1-6, the V gene TRBV7-2; D remains ambiguous. The receptor was isolated from a girl under 10 years old with congenital amegakaryocytic thrombocytopenia, due to receive a stem cell transplant. The material was PBMCs, obtained before TCRalphabeta/CD19-depleted stem cell transplant. The chain's CDR3 is CASNHRRGNSPLHF. CDR3 DNA sequence: TGTGCCAGCAACCATCGCCGCGGGAATTCACCCCTCCACTTT.